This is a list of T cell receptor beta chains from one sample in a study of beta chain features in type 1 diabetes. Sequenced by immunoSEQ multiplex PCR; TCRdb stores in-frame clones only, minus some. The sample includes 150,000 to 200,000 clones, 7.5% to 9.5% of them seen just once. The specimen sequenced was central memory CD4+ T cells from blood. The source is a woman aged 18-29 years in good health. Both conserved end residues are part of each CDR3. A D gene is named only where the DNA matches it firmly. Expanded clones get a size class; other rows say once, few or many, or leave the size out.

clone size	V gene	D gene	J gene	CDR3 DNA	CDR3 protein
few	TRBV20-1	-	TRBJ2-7	TGCAGTGCTAGAAACAGCTACGAGCAGTACTTC	CSARNSYEQYF
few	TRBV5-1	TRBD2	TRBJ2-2	TGCGCCAGCAGCTTCCTCCGCCTAGCGGGAGGAACGAACACCGGGGAGCTGTTTTTT	CASSFLRLAGGTNTGELFF
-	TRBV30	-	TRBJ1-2	TGTGCCTGGAGTCCGGACGGACTCTATGGCTACACCTTC	CAWSPDGLYGYTF
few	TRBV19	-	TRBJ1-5	TGTGCCAGTAGTTCAAACTCGCGGGAGCCCCAGCATTTT	CASSSNSREPQHF
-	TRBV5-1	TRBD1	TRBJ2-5	TGCGCCAGCAGCTTGGGACAGGGGGCCGGGGGCCGGGAGACCCAGTACTTC	CASSLGQGAGGRETQYF
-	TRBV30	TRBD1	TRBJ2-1	TGTGCCTGGAGTGCGCCGGGACAGGGGCGGGATGAGCAGTTCTTC	CAWSAPGQGRDEQFF
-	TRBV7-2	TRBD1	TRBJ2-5	TGTGCCAGCAGCCCCCGGACAGGGAGGCGGCAAGAGACCCAGTACTTC	CASSPRTGRRQETQYF
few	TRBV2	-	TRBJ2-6	TGTGCCAGCAGGGTTACGAGAAGCTCTGGGGCCAACGTCCTGACTTTC	CASRVTRSSGANVLTF
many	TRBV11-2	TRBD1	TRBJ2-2	TGTGCCAGCAGCTTACCGACAGGGATCGGGGAGCTGTTTTTT	CASSLPTGIGELFF
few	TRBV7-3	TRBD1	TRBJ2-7	TGTGCCAGCAGCCGGGGACAGGGCCAAGGCGAGCAGTACTTC	CASSRGQGQGEQYF
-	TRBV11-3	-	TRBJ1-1	TGTGCCAGCAGCTTAGCCGATGGGAGGGACACTGAAGCTTTCTTT	CASSLADGRDTEAFF
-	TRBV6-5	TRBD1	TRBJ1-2	TGTGCCAGCAGTTTGGGCAGGGGGCACGGCTACACCTTC	CASSLGRGHGYTF
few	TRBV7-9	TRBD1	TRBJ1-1	TGTGCCAGCAGCTATACAGGGGGCTCCACTGAAGCTTTCTTT	CASSYTGGSTEAFF
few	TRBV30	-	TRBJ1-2	TGTGCGCACAGTGGGGGGGACCGAAGTTATGGCTACACCTTC	CAHSGGDRSYGYTF
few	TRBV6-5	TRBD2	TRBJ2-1	TGTGCCAGCACACCAGGACTAGCGGGAGAAGAGCAGTTCTTC	CASTPGLAGEEQFF
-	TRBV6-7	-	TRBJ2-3	TGTGCCACCACCCGGGGGAGGAATGGTACGCAGTATTTT	CATTRGRNGTQYF
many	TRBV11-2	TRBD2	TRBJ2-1	TGTGCCAGCAGCCAAGTACTAGCGACCCTTCGCAATGAGCAGTTCTTC	CASSQVLATLRNEQFF
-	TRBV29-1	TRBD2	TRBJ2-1	TGCAGCGTTGAAGATCCCCTACTAGCGCGGTATCAGTTCTTC	CSVEDPLLARYQFF
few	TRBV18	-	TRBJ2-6	TGTGCCAGCTCACCTCGACAGGTCTCTGGGGCCAACGTCCTGACTTTC	CASSPRQVSGANVLTF
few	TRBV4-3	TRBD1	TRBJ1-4	TGCGCCAGCAGTCAACAGGGGGCAGGGGAAAAACTGTTTTTT	CASSQQGAGEKLFF
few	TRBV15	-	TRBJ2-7	TGTGCCACCAGCAGCGGTGAATCAGAGCAGTACTTC	CATSSGESEQYF
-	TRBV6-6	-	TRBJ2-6	TGTGCCAGCACAAGGGGCGACCCTGGGGCCAACGTCCTGACTTTC	CASTRGDPGANVLTF
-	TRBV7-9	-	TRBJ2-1	TGTGCCAGCAGCTTATCGGGAGTCGACAATGAGCAGTTCTTC	CASSLSGVDNEQFF
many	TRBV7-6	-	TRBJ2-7	TGTGCCAGCAGCTGGTTCTCGGGATCCTACGAGCAGTACTTC	CASSWFSGSYEQYF
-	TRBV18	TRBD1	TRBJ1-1	TGTGCCAGCTCACCCGAGTGGGCGACAGGGGGCCTTGAAGCTTTCTTT	CASSPEWATGGLEAFF
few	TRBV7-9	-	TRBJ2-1	TGTGCCAGCAGCTTAGTGGGGGCAGGGGCGGTCAATGAGCAGTTCTTC	CASSLVGAGAVNEQFF
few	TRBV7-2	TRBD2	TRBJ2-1	TGTGCCAGCAGCTTAGATCAGGGCGGGACTAGCGTCAACAATGAGCAGTTCTTC	CASSLDQGGTSVNNEQFF
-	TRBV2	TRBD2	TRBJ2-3	TGTGCCAGCGGGGGGACTAGCGGCACAGATACGCAGTATTTT	CASGGTSGTDTQYF
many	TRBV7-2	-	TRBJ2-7	TGTGCCAGCAGCTTAGTTCGGGACACCTACGAGCAGTACTTC	CASSLVRDTYEQYF
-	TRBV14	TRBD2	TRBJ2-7	TGTGCCAGCAGCCGGGCTAGCGGGAGGATTTCCTACGAGCAGTACTTC	CASSRASGRISYEQYF
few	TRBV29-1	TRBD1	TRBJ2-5	TGCAGCGTTGCTGTGACAGGGAGCCCTACCGAGACCCAGTACTTC	CSVAVTGSPTETQYF
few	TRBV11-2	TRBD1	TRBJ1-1	TGTGCCAGCAGCTTAAGGGACAGGGTGTATGACACTGAAGCTTTCTTT	CASSLRDRVYDTEAFF
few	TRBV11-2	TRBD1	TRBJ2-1	TGTGCCAGCAGCCCCCGGACAGGGGAGGGTGAGCAGTTCTTC	CASSPRTGEGEQFF
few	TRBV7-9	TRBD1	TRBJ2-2	TGTGCCAGCAGCGTCTACCGACAGGGGGACACCGGGGAGCTGTTTTTT	CASSVYRQGDTGELFF
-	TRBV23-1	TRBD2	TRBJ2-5	TGCGCCAGCAGCCAACAAACTAGCGGGGAGACCCAGTACTTC	CASSQQTSGETQYF
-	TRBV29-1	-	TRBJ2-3	TGCAGCGCCGCTCCCCAGGGCCAGCCCACAGATACGCAGTATTTT	CSAAPQGQPTDTQYF
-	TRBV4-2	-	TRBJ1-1	TGTGCCAGCAGCCAAGATCCCGACAGCTCTTTCGCTTTCTTT	CASSQDPDSSFAFF
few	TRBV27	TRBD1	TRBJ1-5	TGTGCCAGCAGCGGGGGACAGGGGGGAAATCAGCCCCAGCATTTT	CASSGGQGGNQPQHF
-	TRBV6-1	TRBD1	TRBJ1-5	TGTGCCAGCAGCCCTCAGGACAGGGGGAATCAGCCCCAGCATTTT	CASSPQDRGNQPQHF
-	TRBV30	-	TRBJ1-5	TGTGCCTGGGCGACAGGCTACAATCAGCCCCAGCATTTT	CAWATGYNQPQHF
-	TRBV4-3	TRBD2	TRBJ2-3	TGCGCCAGCAGCCCAGGCGGGGGGGGCACAGATACGCAGTATTTT	CASSPGGGGTDTQYF
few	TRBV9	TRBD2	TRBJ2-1	TGTGCCAGCAGCGGAGCGGGAGGGCCGACGGACGAGCAGTTCTTC	CASSGAGGPTDEQFF
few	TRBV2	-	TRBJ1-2	TGTGCCAGCATTTCAGGGGTTCACTATGGCTACACCTTC	CASISGVHYGYTF
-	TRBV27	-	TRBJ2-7	TGTGCCAGCAGCCAAAAAACAGGGCGGAACGAGCAGTACTTC	CASSQKTGRNEQYF
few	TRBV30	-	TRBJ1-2	TGTGCCTGGGCTACAGGGTCCTATGGCTACACCTTC	CAWATGSYGYTF
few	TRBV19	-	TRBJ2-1	TGTGCCAGTAGTATCGGAGCCTTCACGAATGAGCAGTTCTTC	CASSIGAFTNEQFF
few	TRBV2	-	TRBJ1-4	TGTGCCAGCAGTGAAGACTCTCCCCGGGGAAAACTGTTTTTT	CASSEDSPRGKLFF
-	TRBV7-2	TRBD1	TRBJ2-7	TGTGCCAGCAGCAATGCGGGACAGGGCAGCTCCTACGAGCAGTACTTC	CASSNAGQGSSYEQYF
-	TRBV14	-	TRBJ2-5	TGTGCCAGCAGCCAAGCTAACGTGCGAGAGACCCAGTACTTC	CASSQANVRETQYF
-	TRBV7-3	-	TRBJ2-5	TGTGCCAGCAGCTTAAGGCGGGGCAGTTTCGAGACCCAGTACTTC	CASSLRRGSFETQYF
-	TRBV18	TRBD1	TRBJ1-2	TGTGCCAGCTCGCCGGGTGGACAGGGGGGTCTTGGCTACACCTTC	CASSPGGQGGLGYTF
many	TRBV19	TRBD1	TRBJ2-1	TGTGCCAGTAGCATACAGGGGGCCAATGAGCAGTTCTTC	CASSIQGANEQFF
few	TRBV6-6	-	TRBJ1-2	TGTGCCAGCAGTTACGAGGCTAACTATGGCTACACCTTC	CASSYEANYGYTF
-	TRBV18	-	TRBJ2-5	TGTGCCAGCTCACCTTCTGGCGGGAAGGGAGAGACCCAGTACTTC	CASSPSGGKGETQYF
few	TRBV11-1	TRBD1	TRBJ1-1	TGTGCCAGCAGCTCGAACAGGGGGGCAGCTTTCTTT	CASSSNRGAAFF
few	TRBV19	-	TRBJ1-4	TGTGCCAGTAGCACTGGACTGGGAGAAAAACTGTTTTTT	CASSTGLGEKLFF
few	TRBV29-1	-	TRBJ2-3	TGCAGCGTTTTGGCCTTCATCACAGATACGCAGTATTTT	CSVLAFITDTQYF
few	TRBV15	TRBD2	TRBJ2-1	TGTGCCACCAGTCCTCGGGAGGGCCGGGATGAGCAGTTCTTC	CATSPREGRDEQFF
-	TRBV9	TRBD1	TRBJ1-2	TGTGCCAGCAGCGTAGGACAGGGGGCGAGTGGCTACACCTTC	CASSVGQGASGYTF